What follows are 30 T cell receptor beta chains derived from one specimen sequenced in a study of CD8 T cells in Susac syndrome. RNA amounts of about 0.45 to 1 ug underwent reverse transcription with random hexamers. TCRdb fed the immunoSEQ multiplex PCR reads into MiXCR, producing one record per CDR3 protein. The table includes some 77,000 distinct CDR3 sequences, about 93% detected once. Sequenced material: CD4+ T cells from PBMCs. All receptors come from a human donor with Susac syndrome.

The rearrangement links TRBV12-3 or TRBV12-4 to TRBJ1-4, with 8 nucleotides matching TRBD1. The CDR3 contains 19 residues. With 0 bases clipped from V and 5 bases from J, the junction kept 14 bases outside the gene matches. The CDR3 region is CASSLAPLFRDRKNEKLFF. Here the CDR3 DNA reads TGTGCCAGCAGTTTAGCGCCCCTCTTCCGGGACAGGAAAAATGAAAAACTGTTTTTT.

This chain connects TRBV5-1 to TRBJ2-6; D gene unclear. Germline V gene sequence: CDR1 SGHRS, CDR2 YFSETQ. V dropped 4 bases and J dropped 0 bases, with 8 bases sitting between them. CDR3 length equals 15 residues. The DNA of the CDR3 is TGCGCCAGCAGCAGCCATCTCTCTGGGGCCAACGTCCTGACTTTC. It yields the protein CASSSHLSGANVLTF.

This clonotype was recorded once. The J gene is TRBJ2-5, the V gene TRBV20-1; 8 bases map to TRBD2. CDR3 length: 13 amino acids. The germline gives CDR1 DFQATT, CDR2 SNEGSKA (reference sequence). The trim removed 5 bases at V and 5 bases at J, leaving 7 bases unmatched. The CDR3 DNA sequence: TGCAGTGCTCGAGCGGGAGTAGTGGAGACCCAGTACTTC. Translation gives CSARAGVVETQYF.

The chain combines TRBV7-2 with TRBJ1-2, with TRBD1 matching 8 bases. Germline V gene sequence: CDR1 SGHTA, CDR2 FQGNSA. The V and J ends lost 1 base and 3 bases, in that order; junction bases with no gene match: 1. The CDR3 has 14 amino acids. The CDR3 nucleotides are TGTGCCAGCAGCTTAGGGACAGGGCACTATGGCTACACCTTC. Translated: CASSLGTGHYGYTF. Variable domain in full (rest from reference TRBV7-2 and TRBJ1-2): GAGVSQSPSNKVTEKGKDVELRCDPISGHTALYWYRQSLGQGLEFLIYFQGNSAPDKSGLPSDRFSAERTGGSVSTLTIQRTQQEDSAVYLCASSLGTGHYGYTFGSGTRLTVV.

V and J are TRBV6-1 and TRBJ1-2; the D gene is possibly TRBD1 (5 bases). The ends were cut back, 5 bases at V and 5 bases at J, with 12 bases in the middle. The CDR3 runs 13 residues. Germline CDR1 reads MNHNS; CDR2 reads SASEGT. The CDR3 here is CASSPRGEYGYTF. The CDR3 coding sequence is TGTGCCAGCAGTCCACGGGGGGAGTATGGCTACACCTTC.

This chain connects TRBV19 to TRBJ2-1; TRBD2 might be the D (5 bases). The germline CDR1 and CDR2 sequences are LNHDA and SQIVND (reference sequence). V was cut by 4 bases and J by 3 bases, with 13 bases left in between. The CDR3 has 15 amino acids. The CDR3 DNA sequence: TGTGCCAGTAGTAGGAGTGAAAGCGGCTACAATGAGCAGTTCTTC. Protein sequence: CASSRSESGYNEQFF. Using reference TRBV19 and TRBJ2-1 for the parts outside the CDR3, the full variable domain is DGGITQSPKYLFRKEGQNVTLSCEQNLNHDAMYWYRQDPGQGLRLIYYSQIVNDFQKGDIAEGYSVSREKKESFPLTVTSAQKNPTAFYLCASSRSESGYNEQFFGPGTRLTVL.

CDR3 in DNA: TGTGCCAGTAGTATACAGGGCGGCGGCTACACCTTC. Protein: CASSIQGGGYTF. V and J are TRBV19 and TRBJ1-2; TRBD1 might be the D (5 bases). Germline V lookup: CDR1 LNHDA, CDR2 SQIVND (reference sequence). The CDR3 covers 12 residues. V lost 2 bases and J lost 8, with 9 bases in between.

The rearrangement links TRBV6-2 or TRBV6-3 to TRBJ1-5; maybe TRBD1 (6 bases). This CDR3 comprises 15 residues. V was shortened by 2 bases and J by 6 bases, with 14 bases between the two germline ends. Germline CDR1 is MNHEY and CDR2 is SVGEGT. The CDR3 spells CASSYVGGAVQPQHF. The CDR3 nucleotides read TGTGCCAGCAGTTACGTCGGGGGGGCGGTTCAGCCCCAGCATTTT.

In the case of this clonotype: One end of the junction varies from germline; a read error may be responsible. V and J are TRBV10-3 and TRBJ1-4; D uncertain. The CDR3 contains 13 residues. Germline loops: CDR1 ENHRY, CDR2 SYGVKD. The CDR3 reads CASSVTDNEKLFF. The CDR3 DNA is TGTGCCAGCAGTGTTACAGACAATGAAAAACTGTTTTTT.

The rearrangement joins TRBV29-1 to TRBJ1-1, with no clear D. The V end lost 7 bases, the J end lost 0 bases, and 6 bases lay between the germline ends. The CDR3 runs to 11 residues. The germline CDR1 and CDR2 sequences are SQVTM and ANQGSEA. CDR3 residues: CSGHMNTEAFF. In DNA form, the CDR3 reads TGCAGCGGCCATATGAACACTGAAGCTTTCTTT.

J is TRBJ2-3 and V is TRBV24-1; D is unclear. Trimming left V 3 bases short and J 5 bases short, with 17 bases between. This CDR3 spans 16 amino acids. The V gene's germline CDR1 is KGHDR and CDR2 SFDVKD. The CDR3 loop reads CATSDQTETRGDTQYF. The CDR3 coding sequence is TGTGCCACCAGTGATCAGACCGAAACGAGAGGAGATACGCAGTATTTT.

V gene TRBV7-3 combines with J gene TRBJ2-3, with 8 bases aligning to TRBD2. This CDR3 is 17 amino acids long. CDR1 and CDR2 from the germline V gene are SGHTA and FQGTGA. V lost 5 bases to trimming and J lost 1 base; unmatched junction nucleotides: 11. This CDR3 is CASSRSPAGGGTDTQYF. In DNA, the CDR3 is TGTGCCAGCAGCCGAAGCCCCGCGGGGGGCGGCACAGATACGCAGTATTTT.

This clonotype was observed a few times. V and J are TRBV4-1 and TRBJ1-4, with D uncertain. Trimming pared 0 bases from V and 8 bases from J, leaving 10 bases between. CDR1 and CDR2 (germline): MGHRA, YSYEKL. CDR3 length: 14 residues. The CDR3 protein is CASSQDVGWEKLFF. CDR3 nucleotides: TGCGCCAGCAGCCAAGATGTAGGTTGGGAAAAACTGTTTTTT.

This chain connects TRBV6-1 to TRBJ2-7; TRBD1 matches at 8 bases. CDR3 size: 14 residues. After removal of 3 bases from V and 3 bases from J, the junction contained 4 bases not matched to a gene. The germline gives CDR1 MNHNS, CDR2 SASEGT. The CDR3 spells CASSDRQGIYEQYF. The CDR3 DNA sequence: TGTGCCAGCAGTGACCGACAGGGGATCTACGAGCAGTACTTC.

The J gene is TRBJ2-7, the V gene TRBV30; D unclear. Germline V lookup: CDR1 GTSNPN, CDR2 SVGIG (reference sequence). Trimming removed 1 base at V and 5 bases at J, with 6 bases between. This CDR3 is built from 11 residues. The CDR3 reads CAWSERDEQYF. The CDR3 coding sequence is TGTGCCTGGAGTGAAAGGGACGAGCAGTACTTC.

V usage is TRBV3-1 and J usage is TRBJ2-1; D is possibly TRBD1 or TRBD2 (5 bases each). V was trimmed by 3 bases and J by 8 bases, leaving 17 bases between them. Germline V gene sequence: CDR1 LGHDT, CDR2 YNNKEL (reference sequence). This CDR3 region has 15 residues. The chain's CDR3 is CASSHRSFRGDEQFF. Written as DNA, the CDR3 is TGTGCCAGCAGCCATCGATCGTTTCGGGGCGATGAGCAGTTCTTC.

The CDR3 DNA sequence: TGCAGCGTTGAACAGGACACGTCCTACGAGCAGTACTTC. This codes for CSVEQDTSYEQYF. The rearrangement links TRBV29-1 to TRBJ2-7; TRBD1 is a possible D gene (5 bases). The germline CDR1 and CDR2 sequences are SQVTM and ANQGSEA. This CDR3 comprises 13 residues. Trimming took 2 bases from V and 1 from J, leaving 9 bases between them.

This chain joins TRBV28 and TRBJ2-7; the match to TRBD1 covers 7 bases. Germline V CDR1 and CDR2: MDHEN, SYDVKM. The V segment lost 5 bases and the J segment 2 bases; nucleotides outside the gene matches: 9. This CDR3 region has 15 residues. CDR3: CASSRPGTVAYEQYF. The CDR3 DNA is TGTGCCAGCAGTCGCCCCGGGACAGTAGCCTACGAGCAGTACTTC.

The chain recombines TRBV2 with TRBJ1-5; D perhaps matches TRBD1 (5 bases). Germline CDR1 and CDR2: SNHLY and FYNNEI. The CDR3 length is 14 residues. V lost 6 bases and J lost 0, with 9 bases in between. The CDR3 loop reads CASRLGVSNQPQHF. For the CDR3, the DNA is TGTGCCAGCAGGCTGGGGGTTAGCAATCAGCCCCAGCATTTT.

The genes are TRBV7-2 and TRBJ2-3, with D hard to call. Trimming pared 1 base from V and 2 bases from J, leaving 10 bases between. Germline CDR1 and CDR2: SGHTA and FQGNSA. This CDR3 is 15 amino acids long. The CDR3 DNA reads TGTGCCAGCAGCTTAGTGGCTGTGGCCACAGATACGCAGTATTTT. It translates to CASSLVAVATDTQYF.

Here the CDR3 reads CSAHGRRGVDEQFF. The CDR3, as DNA: TGCAGTGCTCACGGGAGGAGGGGTGTCGATGAGCAGTTCTTC. The chain has TRBV20-1 and TRBJ2-1; 7 nucleotides match TRBD2. Germline V CDR1 and CDR2: DFQATT, SNEGSKA (reference sequence). Unmatched junction bases numbered 12, after V lost 5 bases and J lost 8 bases. The CDR3 contains 14 residues.

V usage is TRBV28 and J usage is TRBJ1-1; perhaps TRBD1 as D (5 bases). The ends were cut back, 5 bases at V and 0 bases at J, with 16 bases in the middle. The germline gives CDR1 MDHEN, CDR2 SYDVKM. The CDR3 has 16 residues. The CDR3 nucleotides read TGTGCCAGCAGTCCATCAGGGCGGACGATGAACACTGAAGCTTTCTTT. Protein sequence: CASSPSGRTMNTEAFF.

The chain combines TRBV4-2 with TRBJ2-4; 9 bases map to TRBD2. J gave up 0 bases and V 0 bases, and 3 bases lay outside the gene matches. Germline CDR1 reads LGHNA; CDR2 reads YNFKEQ. The CDR3 totals 17 residues. Here the CDR3 DNA reads TGTGCCAGCAGCCAAGAGGGACTAGCTTTAGCCAAAAACATTCAGTACTTC. Translated: CASSQEGLALAKNIQYF.

This clonotype was seen just once. The CDR3 DNA follows: TGTGCCTGGAGTGCCGGGGGCATAAGCAATCAGCCCCAGCATTTT. Translation: CAWSAGGISNQPQHF. V is TRBV30 and J is TRBJ1-5; possibly TRBD1 for D (6 bases). CDR1 is GTSNPN, CDR2 SVGIG, per germline (reference sequence). Trimming stripped 1 base from V and 1 base from J, with 11 bases between. The CDR3 contains 15 residues.

This sequence joins TRBV5-1 and TRBJ2-3, with 10 bases lining up with TRBD1. This CDR3 has 17 amino acids. Germline CDR1 is SGHRS and CDR2 is YFSETQ. After removal of 4 bases from V and 3 bases from J, the junction contained 11 bases not matched to a gene. CDR3 protein: CASSQLPGQGSTDTQYF. The CDR3 DNA is TGCGCCAGCAGCCAGCTACCGGGACAGGGGTCGACAGATACGCAGTATTTT.

This rearrangement joins TRBV5-1 to TRBJ2-6; D possibly corresponds to TRBD1 (6 bases). CDR3 length equals 15 residues. The V gene lost 3 bases and the J gene lost 1 base, with 8 bases spanning the gap. CDR1 and CDR2 (germline): SGHRS, YFSETQ. The CDR3 DNA reads as TGCGCCAGCAGCTCAGGACAGTCTGGGGCCAACGTCCTGACTTTC. This encodes CASSSGQSGANVLTF.

The chain carries TRBV11-1 and TRBJ1-6; TRBD1 is a possible D gene (5 bases). V gave up 5 bases and J gave up 8 bases, with 7 bases separating them. Germline V gives CDR1 SGHAT, CDR2 FQDESV (reference sequence). This CDR3 comprises 12 residues. The CDR3 spells CASSGGDSPLHF. The CDR3, as DNA: TGTGCCAGCAGCGGGGGGGATTCACCCCTCCACTTT.

The V call is TRBV29-1, the J call TRBJ2-1; D ambiguous. Germline loops: CDR1 SQVTM, CDR2 ANQGSEA. This CDR3 region has 14 residues. V was pared by 2 bases and J by 5 bases, with 13 bases between. The DNA for the CDR3 is TGCAGCGTTGAAAAACTAATATTAAACAATGAGCAGTTCTTC. This sequence encodes CSVEKLILNNEQFF.

V is TRBV29-1 and J is TRBJ1-5; D is uncertain. Trimming pared 4 bases from V and 6 bases from J, leaving 4 bases between. Germline lookup yields CDR1 SQVTM and CDR2 ANQGSEA. This CDR3 comprises 10 residues. CDR3 coding DNA: TGCAGCGTTGGAAGTCAGCCCCAGCATTTT. Protein: CSVGSQPQHF.

V usage is TRBV7-2 and J usage is TRBJ1-1; 8 bases fit TRBD1. Per the germline V gene, CDR1 is SGHTA and CDR2 is FQGNSA. V dropped 3 bases and J dropped 4; count of bases not matched to a gene: 1. There are 13 residues in the CDR3. The CDR3 DNA reads as TGTGCCAGCAGCTTGGACAGGGCCACTGAAGCTTTCTTT. Translated: CASSLDRATEAFF.